These 25 T cell receptor beta chains were all obtained from the same sample, sequenced in a study of graft-versus-host responses after intestinal transplantation. Libraries were prepared by immunoSEQ multiplex PCR; TCRdb keeps only in-frame clonotypes and omits some of them. The sample lists 90,000 to 150,000 clones; about 95% were seen once. The antigens these receptors bind are not known. The specimen comprised unstimulated CD8+ T cells sorted from spleen or lymph node cells, sampled before intestinal transplant. These receptor sequences come from a human donor who received an intestinal transplant.

The V and J genes are TRBV27 and TRBJ1-2, with a weak D call TRBD1 (6 bases). Germline lookup yields CDR1 MNHEY and CDR2 SMNVEV (reference sequence). The V gene lost 6 bases and the J gene lost 1 base, with 18 bases spanning the gap. This CDR3 is 16 amino acids long. In nucleotides, the CDR3 is TGTGCCAGCAGGGGACACCGGGAGTTTAATAACTATGGCTACACCTTC. Its protein product is CASRGHREFNNYGYTF.

V usage is TRBV7-9 and J usage is TRBJ2-3; possibly TRBD1 or TRBD2 for D (5 bases each). CDR3 length: 14 residues. Germline-derived CDR1 and CDR2 are SEHNR and FQNEAQ (reference sequence). V was cut by 1 base and J by 11 bases, with 16 bases left in between. CDR3 residues: CASSLGITWGMQYF. The CDR3 bases are TGTGCCAGCAGCTTAGGTATTACGTGGGGGATGCAGTATTTT.

V usage is TRBV27 and J usage is TRBJ2-7; D is tentatively TRBD1 or TRBD2 (7 bases each). CDR3 size: 16 residues. CDR1 is MNHEY, CDR2 SMNVEV, per germline (reference sequence). Trimming took 8 bases from V and 3 from J, leaving 23 bases between them. This chain's CDR3 is CASLNSGGDSFYEQYF. The CDR3, as DNA: TGTGCCAGCCTTAATTCAGGGGGGGATTCCTTCTACGAGCAGTACTTC.

The CDR3 here is CASSIDRGGTYNEQFF. The CDR3 DNA sequence: TGTGCCAGTAGTATAGATCGGGGGGGAACCTACAATGAGCAGTTCTTC. This sequence joins TRBV19 and TRBJ2-1; 8 bases agree with TRBD2. CDR3 length: 16 amino acids. The J segment lost 2 bases and the V segment lost 0 bases, leaving 3 bases of the junction unmatched. Germline V gives CDR1 LNHDA, CDR2 SQIVND (reference sequence).

The V call is TRBV15, the J call TRBJ2-7; 9 bases are shared with TRBD1. Germline lookup yields CDR1 LNHNV and CDR2 YYDKDF (reference sequence). Losses at the gene ends were 3 bases for V and 5 bases for J; bases not matched to a gene: 8. The CDR3 has 15 amino acids. The chain's CDR3 is CATSRDRGLGDEQYF. CDR3 coding DNA: TGTGCCACCAGCAGGGACAGGGGACTTGGGGACGAGCAGTACTTC. The full variable domain, its missing parts supplied by reference TRBV15 and TRBJ2-7, is DAMVIQNPRYQVTQFGKPVTLSCSQTLNHNVMYWYQQKSSQAPKLLFHYYDKDFNNEADTPDNFQSRRPNTSFCFLDIRSPGLGDTAMYLCATSRDRGLGDEQYFGPGTRLTVT.

This rearrangement joins TRBV4-3 to TRBJ2-5; TRBD1 matches at 9 bases. The last part of the DNA fits TRBJ2-7 better; the J call may be wrong. Germline CDR1 and CDR2: LGHNA and YSLEER. The CDR3 sequence is 15 residues long. The CDR3, as DNA: TGCGCCAGCAGCCAAGACCGGACAGGGGAATACGAGCAGTACTTC. Translating it yields CASSQDRTGEYEQYF.

The rearrangement links TRBV7-2 to TRBJ1-1; D is undetermined. CDR1 is SGHTA, CDR2 FQGNSA, per germline. The CDR3 consists of 16 residues. V was shortened by 1 base and J by 3 bases, with 15 bases between the two germline ends. The CDR3 protein is CASSLVGRASDTEAFF. Here the CDR3 DNA reads TGTGCCAGCAGCTTAGTGGGGAGGGCATCTGACACTGAAGCTTTCTTT. Filled out from reference TRBV7-2 and TRBJ1-1, the complete variable domain reads GAGVSQSPSNKVTEKGKDVELRCDPISGHTALYWYRQSLGQGLEFLIYFQGNSAPDKSGLPSDRFSAERTGGSVSTLTIQRTQQEDSAVYLCASSLVGRASDTEAFFGQGTRLTVV.

The chain has TRBV27 and TRBJ2-7; 9 nucleotides line up with TRBD2. Germline V gene lookup returns CDR1 MNHEY and CDR2 SMNVEV (reference sequence). Unmatched junction bases numbered 8, after V lost 5 bases and J lost 3 bases. The CDR3 runs 15 residues. This CDR3 reads CASSPRLAGNYEQYF. The CDR3, as DNA: TGTGCCAGCAGTCCGCGGCTAGCGGGGAACTACGAGCAGTACTTC.

The V and J genes are TRBV2 and TRBJ1-2, with 7 bases matching TRBD1. The CDR3 spans 15 residues. Unmatched junction bases numbered 14, after V lost 5 bases and J lost 8 bases. Germline V gene lookup returns CDR1 SNHLY and CDR2 FYNNEI. The CDR3 loop is CASSQGDSAGRGYTF. The CDR3 DNA reads as TGTGCCAGCAGTCAAGGGGACAGCGCTGGTCGCGGCTACACCTTC.

The genes are TRBV4-3 and TRBJ2-7, with D perhaps TRBD1 (6 bases). This CDR3 is built from 16 residues. V lost 0 bases to trimming and J lost 3 bases, with 15 bases between them. Germline V gives CDR1 LGHNA, CDR2 YSLEER. The CDR3 loop reads CASSQEQGSPNYEQYF. The CDR3 DNA follows: TGCGCCAGCAGCCAAGAACAGGGTTCCCCTAACTACGAGCAGTACTTC.

CDR3 sequence (DNA): TGTGCCAGCAGTTTATCACCCGACAGGGGGATCACTGAAGCTTTCTTT. It yields the protein CASSLSPDRGITEAFF. V usage is TRBV27 and J usage is TRBJ1-1, with 9 bases that match TRBD1. The V gene's germline CDR1 is MNHEY and CDR2 SMNVEV (reference sequence). The trim removed 0 bases at V and 4 bases at J, leaving 6 bases unmatched. The CDR3 covers 16 residues.

This chain connects TRBV27 to TRBJ2-7; 8 bases are shared with TRBD1. The length of the CDR3 is 14 residues. In germline, CDR1 is MNHEY, CDR2 SMNVEV (reference sequence). The V gene end was trimmed by 5 bases and the J gene end by 0 bases; junction bases not matched to a gene: 3. The CDR3 loop is CASSRTGYSYEQYF. The CDR3, as DNA: TGTGCCAGCAGTCGGACAGGGTACTCCTACGAGCAGTACTTC.

The chain recombines TRBV5-4 with TRBJ2-6; the match to TRBD1 covers 8 bases. V was pared by 4 bases and J by 1 base, with 10 bases of the junction left unmatched. There are 18 residues in the CDR3. In germline, CDR1 is SGHNT, CDR2 YYREEE (reference sequence). The CDR3 DNA follows: TGTGCCAGCAGCCAGGGGGCTCCCCCGGTATCTGGGGCCAACGTCCTGACTTTC. This codes for CASSQGAPPVSGANVLTF.

Turning to this clone: The sample contains more than one DNA sequence encoding this CDR3. J is TRBJ2-7 and V is TRBV5-4, with TRBD1 matching 7 bases. The CDR3 consists of 13 residues. Germline CDR1 and CDR2: SGHNT and YYREEE (reference sequence). V lost 0 bases to trimming and J lost 5 bases; unmatched junction nucleotides: 2. CDR3 sequence: CASSLVRGHEQYF. CDR3 coding DNA: TGTGCCAGCAGCTTGGTAAGGGGGCACGAGCAGTACTTC. The entire variable domain, with the rest obtained from reference TRBV5-4 and TRBJ2-7, is as follows: ETGVTQSPTHLIKTRGQQVTLRCSSQSGHNTVSWYQQALGQGPQFIFQYYREEENGRGNFPPRFSGLQFPNYSSELNVNALELDDSALYLCASSLVRGHEQYFGPGTRLTVT.

The V and J genes are TRBV27 and TRBJ1-2; 11 bases are a match to TRBD1. Germline V gene sequence: CDR1 MNHEY, CDR2 SMNVEV (reference sequence). The CDR3 loop spans 15 amino acids. V lost 8 bases, J lost 4 bases, and 9 bases stayed unmatched. The CDR3 loop reads CASRPGQGVFYGYTF. The CDR3 DNA reads TGTGCCAGCCGACCGGGACAGGGGGTATTCTATGGCTACACCTTC.

This chain uses TRBV4-2 with TRBJ2-7; 7 bases agree with TRBD2. The germline V gene encodes CDR1 LGHNA and CDR2 YNFKEQ. Trimming cost V 4 bases and J 3 bases; bases outside gene matches: 9. The length of the CDR3 is 15 residues. The CDR3 spells CASSPETSAHYEQYF. In DNA, the CDR3 is TGTGCCAGCAGCCCAGAAACTAGCGCACACTACGAGCAGTACTTC.

CDR3 region: CASSLYRSYNEQFF. The CDR3 coding sequence is TGTGCCAGCAGCTTATACCGCTCCTACAATGAGCAGTTCTTC. The chain is built from TRBV7-3 and TRBJ2-1, with D unresolved. The CDR3 loop spans 14 amino acids. Germline loops: CDR1 SGHTA, CDR2 FQGTGA. Between the trimmed V and J ends, which lost 2 bases and 0 bases, there was a span of 5 bases. Together with reference TRBV7-3 and TRBJ2-1, the CDR3 gives the full variable domain: GAGVSQTPSNKVTEKGKYVELRCDPISGHTALYWYRQSLGQGPEFLIYFQGTGAADDSGLPNDRFFAVRPEGSVSTLKIQRTERGDSAVYLCASSLYRSYNEQFFGPGTRLTVL.

The rearrangement joins TRBV5-4 to TRBJ2-1; D is perhaps TRBD2 (5 bases). V lost 5 bases and J lost 0, with 9 bases in between. CDR1 and CDR2 (germline): SGHNT, YYREEE (reference sequence). The CDR3 extends over 14 amino acids. The CDR3 here is CASRWESSYNEQFF. The CDR3 DNA reads as TGTGCCAGCAGATGGGAGAGCTCCTACAATGAGCAGTTCTTC.

This clone was seen once. The chain couples TRBV7-3 to TRBJ2-5; 9 bases align to TRBD2. The J call may be faulty, since TRBJ2-7 better matches the DNA end. The CDR3 spans 15 residues. Germline CDR1 SGHTA, CDR2 FQGTGA. The CDR3 reads CASSLRASGNYEQYF. The CDR3 coding sequence is TGTGCCAGCAGCTTACGAGCTAGCGGGAACTACGAGCAGTACTTC.

The J gene is TRBJ2-7, the V gene TRBV6-1; no clear D. V lost 6 bases to trimming and J lost 2 bases, with 11 bases between them. The CDR3 is made up of 13 amino acids. The germline CDR1 and CDR2 sequences are MNHNS and SASEGT. DNA for the CDR3: TGTGCCAGCAGCGTAGCCCCAACCTACGAGCAGTACTTC. It is translated as CASSVAPTYEQYF.

The chain joins TRBV5-5 to TRBJ2-1, with D uncertain. The germline gives CDR1 SGHKS, CDR2 YYEKEE (reference sequence). The CDR3 extends over 15 amino acids. With 5 bases removed from V and 2 bases from J, the gap between germline ends came to 14 bases. The CDR3 region is CASRQIDTTYNEQFF. CDR3 bases: TGTGCCAGCAGACAAATAGATACCACCTACAATGAGCAGTTCTTC.

This clone was seen more than once but under ten times. The gene calls are TRBV6-6 and TRBJ1-3, with a tentative D call TRBD1 (5 bases). V lost 6 bases, J lost 7 bases, and 16 bases lay in between. Germline CDR1 is MNHNY and CDR2 is SVGAGI (reference sequence). The CDR3 loop spans 14 amino acids. The CDR3 is CASRGRDGSNTIYF. The CDR3, as DNA: TGTGCCAGCAGGGGACGGGATGGGTCTAACACCATATATTTT.

The chain combines TRBV7-9 with TRBJ2-7, with TRBD2 as a possible D gene (6 bases). CDR1 and CDR2 (germline): SEHNR, FQNEAQ (reference sequence). The V end was cut by 3 bases, the J end by 5 bases, with 17 bases between. The CDR3 loop spans 15 amino acids. In nucleotides, the CDR3 is TGTGCCAGCAGCTTTTTTAGTCGGGAGACCGACGAGCAGTACTTC. It specifies CASSFFSRETDEQYF.

This chain uses TRBV7-9 with TRBJ2-7, with 7 bases identical to TRBD2. The length of the CDR3 is 14 residues. Germline V lookup: CDR1 SEHNR, CDR2 FQNEAQ (reference sequence). The V gene end was trimmed by 5 bases and the J gene end by 0 bases; junction bases not matched to a gene: 4. CDR3 amino acids: CASSPGTNSYEQYF. In DNA, the CDR3 is TGTGCCAGCAGCCCAGGGACTAACTCCTACGAGCAGTACTTC.

The chain links TRBV4-1 to TRBJ1-2, with D hard to call. V lost 1 base and J 4 bases, leaving 10 bases between the germline ends. Germline-derived CDR1 and CDR2 are MGHRA and YSYEKL. The CDR3 has 14 residues. CDR3 DNA sequence: TGCGCCAGCAGCCAAGGGGCGGTGAGCTATGGCTACACCTTC. Protein product: CASSQGAVSYGYTF.